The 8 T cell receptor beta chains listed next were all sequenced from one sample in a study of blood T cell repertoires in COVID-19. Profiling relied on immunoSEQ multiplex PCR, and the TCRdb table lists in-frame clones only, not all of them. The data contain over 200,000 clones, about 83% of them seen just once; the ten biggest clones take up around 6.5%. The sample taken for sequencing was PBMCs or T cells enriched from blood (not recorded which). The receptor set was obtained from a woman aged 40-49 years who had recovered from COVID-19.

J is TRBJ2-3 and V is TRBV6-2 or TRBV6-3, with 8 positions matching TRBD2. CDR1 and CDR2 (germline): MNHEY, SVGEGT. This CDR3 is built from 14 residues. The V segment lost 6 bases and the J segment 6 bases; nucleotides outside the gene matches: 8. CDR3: CASSKSGRGDTQYF. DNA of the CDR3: TGTGCCAGCAGCAAAAGCGGGAGAGGCGATACGCAGTATTTT.

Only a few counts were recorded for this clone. CDR3 in amino acids: CASSQPGTFYGYTF. The CDR3 DNA sequence: TGTGCCAGCAGCCAACCTGGGACATTTTATGGCTACACCTTC. V usage is TRBV3-1 (or the pseudogene TRBV3-2) and J usage is TRBJ1-2; maybe TRBD1 (6 bases). The V and J ends lost 2 bases and 5 bases respectively, with 12 bases between them. The CDR3 totals 14 residues. CDR1 is LGHDT and CDR2 is YNNKEL in the germline V gene (reference sequence).

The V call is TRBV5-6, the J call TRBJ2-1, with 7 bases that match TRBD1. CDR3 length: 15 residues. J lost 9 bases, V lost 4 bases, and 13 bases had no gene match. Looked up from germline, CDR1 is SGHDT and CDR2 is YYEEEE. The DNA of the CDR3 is TGTGCCAGCAGCGGACCCGGGACAGCCGGACGTGAGCAGTTCTTC. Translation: CASSGPGTAGREQFF.

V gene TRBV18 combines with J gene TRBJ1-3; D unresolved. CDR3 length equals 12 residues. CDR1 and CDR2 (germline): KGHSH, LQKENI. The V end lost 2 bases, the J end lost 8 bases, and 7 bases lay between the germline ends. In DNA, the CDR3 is TGTGCCAGCTCACCATCCGGGGACACCATATATTTT. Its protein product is CASSPSGDTIYF.

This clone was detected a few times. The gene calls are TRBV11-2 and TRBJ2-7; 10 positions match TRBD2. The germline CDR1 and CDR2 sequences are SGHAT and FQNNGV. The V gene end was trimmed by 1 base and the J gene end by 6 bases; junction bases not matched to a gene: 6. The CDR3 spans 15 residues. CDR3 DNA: TGTGCCAGCAGCTTAGGGCCTAGCGGGAGTTTCGAGCAGTACGTC. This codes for CASSLGPSGSFEQYV.

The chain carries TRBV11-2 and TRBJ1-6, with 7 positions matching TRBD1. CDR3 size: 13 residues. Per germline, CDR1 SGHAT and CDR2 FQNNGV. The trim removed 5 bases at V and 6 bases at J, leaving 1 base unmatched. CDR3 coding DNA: TGTGCCAGCAGCCGGGACAGTAATTCACCCCTCCACTTT. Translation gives CASSRDSNSPLHF.

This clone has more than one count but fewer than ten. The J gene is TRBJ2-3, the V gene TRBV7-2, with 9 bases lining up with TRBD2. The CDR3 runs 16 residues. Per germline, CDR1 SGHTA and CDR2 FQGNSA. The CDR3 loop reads CAIFRLAGRNVDTQYF. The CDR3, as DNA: TGTGCTATATTTAGGCTAGCGGGGAGGAATGTTGATACGCAGTATTTT.

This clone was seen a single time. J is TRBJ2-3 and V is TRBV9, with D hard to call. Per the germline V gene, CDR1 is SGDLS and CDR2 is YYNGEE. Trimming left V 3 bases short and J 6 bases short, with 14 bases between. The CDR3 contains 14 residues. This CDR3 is CASSESPYSDTQYF. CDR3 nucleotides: TGTGCCAGCAGCGAATCCCCCTACTCCGATACGCAGTATTTT.